Sequencing of this TCR beta chain was carried out in a study of shared clonotypes between healthy human individuals. General study findings and limits: When naive CD4 clonotypes were compared across several donors, roughly 4.9% were shared.

The CDR3 has 17 amino acids. The ends were cut back, 4 bases at V and 6 bases at J, with 23 bases in the middle. Looked up from germline, CDR1 is SGDLS and CDR2 is YYNGEE. A remark on this clone: What it recognizes is unknown.

Sorted-subset replicate PCRs used approximately 200 ng of genomic DNA. This amount corresponded to some 32,000 T cell genomes. TCRdb's table, derived via immunoSEQ multiplex PCR, lists solely in-frame clones and lacks some. The table shows 1,500,000 or so clones, with approximately 96% occurring only once. The specimen was naive CD4+ T cells sorted from blood. As to subset: CD45RA+ positively selected. V and J are TRBV9 and TRBJ2-1; perhaps TRBD2 as D (6 bases). The clonotype was recovered from a man aged 30 to 39 in good health. CDR3 sequence: CASSPDLRLVSGNEQFF. The CDR3 bases are TGTGCCAGCAGCCCTGACTTACGACTAGTATCGGGCAATGAGCAGTTCTTC.